The clone carrying this T cell receptor beta chain was counted between two and nine times. Its antigen is as yet unknown. Unmatched junction bases numbered 18, after V lost 7 bases and J lost 1 base. The CDR3 extends over 17 amino acids. The V gene's germline CDR1 is SQVTM and CDR2 ANQGSEA. This sample is part of a study of blood T cells in healthy people across ages. Study-level points and caveats: Possibly confounding the expanded clonotype changes was the fact that donor CMV status was unknown. Getting older went along with TCR beta diversity per million T cells dropping roughly linearly.

It was with a sample-barcoded 5' primer and a J-beta primer mix that a second PCR of roughly 7 to 12 cycles was run. Researchers report that each sample yielded at least 2.5 million CDR3-containing paired-end reads. TCRdb re-derived calls from the 5' RACE reads in MiXCR, one entry per CDR3 protein. The sample lists about 1.1 million distinct CDR3 sequences; less than 45% were seen once. This receptor was taken from a man between 18 and 29 years old in good health. This chain joins TRBV29-1 and TRBJ1-1, with 7 bases that match TRBD1. The sequencing sample was made of blood. This CDR3 is CSADRRGLDRPNTEAFF. In nucleotides, the CDR3 is TGCAGCGCCGATCGCAGGGGGTTAGACAGACCGAACACTGAAGCTTTCTTT.